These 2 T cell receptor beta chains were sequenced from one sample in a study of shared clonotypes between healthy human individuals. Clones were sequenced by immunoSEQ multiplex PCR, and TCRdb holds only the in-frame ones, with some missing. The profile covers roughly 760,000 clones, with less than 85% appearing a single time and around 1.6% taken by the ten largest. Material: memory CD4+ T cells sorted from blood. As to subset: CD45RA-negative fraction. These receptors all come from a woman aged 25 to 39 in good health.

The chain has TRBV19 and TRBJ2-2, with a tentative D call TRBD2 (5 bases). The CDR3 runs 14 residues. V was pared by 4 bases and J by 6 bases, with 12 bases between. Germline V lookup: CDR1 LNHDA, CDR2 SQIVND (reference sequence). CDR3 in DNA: TGTGCCAGTAGTACCGGGAACACCGCCGGGGAGCTGTTTTTT. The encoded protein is CASSTGNTAGELFF.

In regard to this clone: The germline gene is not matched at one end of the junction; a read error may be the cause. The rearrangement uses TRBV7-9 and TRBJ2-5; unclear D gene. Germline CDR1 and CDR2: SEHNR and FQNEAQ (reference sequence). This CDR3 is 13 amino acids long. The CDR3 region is CASSLAEYENQYF. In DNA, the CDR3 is TGTGCCAGCAGCTTAGCGGAATACGAGAACCAGTACTTC.